Shown below are 5 T cell receptor beta chains from a single sample sequenced in a study of cytomegalovirus exposure and HLA in healthy donors. Primers: 60 Vbeta forward and 13 Jbeta reverse. Only in-frame clones appear in the TCRdb table, and some are missing; sequencing was by immunoSEQ multiplex PCR. The sample has about 180,000 clones; over 65% are singletons. Sequenced: PBMCs. Every receptor here comes from a man aged 55-75 years in good health and CMV-seronegative.

The rearrangement uses TRBV5-1 and TRBJ2-3, with D unresolved. V lost 4 bases, J lost 2 bases, and 14 bases lay in between. The CDR3 loop spans 15 amino acids. Germline V CDR1 and CDR2: SGHRS, YFSETQ. The CDR3 DNA reads TGCGCCAGCAGCCCCCGTCCCGTAGCCACAGATACGCAGTATTTT. It is translated as CASSPRPVATDTQYF.

The chain joins TRBV7-3 to TRBJ2-7, with D unclear. CDR1 and CDR2 from the germline V gene are SGHTA and FQGTGA. Trimming pared 5 bases from V and 4 bases from J, leaving 6 bases between. This CDR3 has 11 amino acids. CDR3 DNA sequence: TGTGCCAGCAGCAACGGGTACGAGCAGTACTTC. Translated: CASSNGYEQYF.

The genes are TRBV19 and TRBJ2-5; possibly TRBD1 for D (6 bases). Trimming left V 5 bases short and J 7 bases short, with 17 bases between. The CDR3 has 14 residues. Germline assignment: CDR1 LNHDA and CDR2 SQIVND (reference sequence). The chain's CDR3 is CASSQGFEGVTQYF. The DNA of the CDR3 is TGTGCCAGTAGTCAAGGTTTCGAGGGGGTGACCCAGTACTTC.

About this clone: A junction end diverges from the germline sequence, so it may reflect a read error. V is TRBV7-9 and J is TRBJ1-2; perhaps TRBD1 as D (6 bases). The CDR3 covers 14 residues. CDR1 is SEHNR and CDR2 is FQNEAQ in the germline V gene (reference sequence). In nucleotides, the CDR3 is TGTGCCAGCAGCTCCATCCGACAGGTATATGGCTACCCCTTC. Amino acid sequence: CASSSIRQVYGYPF.

This clone has more than one count but fewer than ten. The rearrangement joins TRBV9 to TRBJ1-6, with 8 bases lining up with TRBD1. Germline V gives CDR1 SGDLS, CDR2 YYNGEE. With 4 bases clipped from V and 5 bases from J, the junction kept 8 bases outside the gene matches. The CDR3 is 16 amino acids. The CDR3 is CASSPRTGSHNSPLHF. DNA of the CDR3: TGTGCCAGCAGCCCACGGACAGGGAGCCATAATTCACCCCTCCACTTT.